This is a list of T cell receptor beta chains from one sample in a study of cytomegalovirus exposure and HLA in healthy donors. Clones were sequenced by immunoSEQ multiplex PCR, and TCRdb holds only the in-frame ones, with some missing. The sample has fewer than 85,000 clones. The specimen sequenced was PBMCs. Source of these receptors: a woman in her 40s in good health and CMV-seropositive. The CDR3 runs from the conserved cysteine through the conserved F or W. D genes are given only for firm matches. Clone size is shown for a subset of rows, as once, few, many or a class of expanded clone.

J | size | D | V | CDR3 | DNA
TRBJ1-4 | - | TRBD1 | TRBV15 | CATSRERRDRYIF | TGTGCCACCAGCAGAGAGCGACGGGACAGGTACATTTTT
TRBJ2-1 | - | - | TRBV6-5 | CASSYNGGYDVDEQFF | TGTGCCAGCAGTTACAATGGGGGGTACGATGTCGATGAGCAGTTCTTC
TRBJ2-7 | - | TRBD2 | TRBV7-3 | CASSPGLAGINEQYF | TGTGCCAGCAGCCCAGGACTAGCGGGAATCAACGAGCAGTACTTC
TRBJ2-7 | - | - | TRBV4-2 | CASSQVTADPAYEQYF | TGTGCCAGCAGCCAAGTGACAGCCGATCCGGCCTACGAGCAGTACTTC
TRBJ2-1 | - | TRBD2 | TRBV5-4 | CASSLASGKNEQFF | TGTGCCAGCAGCTTGGCCAGCGGGAAAAATGAGCAGTTCTTC
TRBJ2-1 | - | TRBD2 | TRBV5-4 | CASRPTSGLHNEQFF | TGTGCCAGCAGACCCACTAGCGGACTACACAATGAGCAGTTCTTC
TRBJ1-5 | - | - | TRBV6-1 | CATLVKGDQPQHF | TGTGCCACCCTGGTAAAGGGGGATCAGCCCCAGCATTTT
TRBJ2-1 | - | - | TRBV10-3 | CAISRTESSYNEQFF | TGTGCCATCAGCCGGACAGAGAGCTCCTACAATGAGCAGTTCTTC
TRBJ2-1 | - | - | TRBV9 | CASSVAGSYNEQFF | TGTGCCAGCAGCGTAGCCGGCTCCTACAATGAGCAGTTCTTC
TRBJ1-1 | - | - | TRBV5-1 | CASSLAGSLEAFF | TGCGCCAGCAGCTTGGCGGGATCTTTAGAAGCTTTCTTT
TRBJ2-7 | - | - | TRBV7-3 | CASSLTQGPQYF | TGTGCCAGCAGCTTAACTCAGGGGCCTCAGTACTTC
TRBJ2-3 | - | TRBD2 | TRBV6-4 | CASSETAGVGDTQYF | TGTGCCAGCAGTGAAACAGCGGGAGTAGGAGATACGCAGTATTTT
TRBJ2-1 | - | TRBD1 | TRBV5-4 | CASSLDRGGYNEQFF | TGTGCCAGCAGCCTTGACAGGGGAGGATACAATGAGCAGTTCTTC
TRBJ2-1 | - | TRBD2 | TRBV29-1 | CSAGLAGGWGNHNEQFF | TGCAGCGCCGGACTAGCGGGAGGATGGGGGAACCACAATGAGCAGTTCTTC
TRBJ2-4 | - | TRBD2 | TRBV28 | CASSSRTSGRDWAKNIQYF | TGTGCCAGCAGTTCGAGAACTAGCGGGAGGGATTGGGCCAAAAACATTCAGTACTTC
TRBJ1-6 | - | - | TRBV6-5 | CASQAGSGNSPLHF | TGTGCCAGCCAGGCGGGTAGCGGGAATTCACCCCTCCACTTT
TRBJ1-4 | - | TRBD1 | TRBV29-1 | CSGGTGNEKLFF | TGCAGCGGTGGGACAGGGAATGAAAAACTGTTTTTT
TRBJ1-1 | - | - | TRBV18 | CASSPPVQGATEAFF | TGTGCCAGCTCACCACCCGTGCAGGGCGCCACTGAAGCTTTCTTT
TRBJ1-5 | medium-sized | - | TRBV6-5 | CASKTGFDQPQHF | TGTGCCAGCAAAACAGGGTTCGATCAGCCCCAGCATTTT
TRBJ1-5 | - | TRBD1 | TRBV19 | CASSMDRGLGQPQHF | TGTGCCAGTAGTATGGACAGGGGGCTAGGGCAGCCCCAGCATTTT
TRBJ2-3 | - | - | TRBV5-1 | CASSLAGGLDTQYF | TGCGCCAGCAGCTTGGCCGGCGGGTTAGATACGCAGTATTTT
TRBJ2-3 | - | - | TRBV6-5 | CASSRVSKGDTQYF | TGTGCCAGCAGCCGTGTTAGTAAGGGGGATACGCAGTATTTT
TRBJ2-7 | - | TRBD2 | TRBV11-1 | CASSLNLAGEQYF | TGTGCCAGCAGCTTGAATCTAGCGGGGGAGCAGTACTTC
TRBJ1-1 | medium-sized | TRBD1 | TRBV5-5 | CASSSFTGEVTEAFF | TGTGCCAGCAGCTCATTTACAGGGGAGGTAACTGAAGCTTTCTTT
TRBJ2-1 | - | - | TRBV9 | CASSEQATSYNEQFF | TGTGCCAGCAGCGAACAGGCTACTTCCTACAATGAGCAGTTCTTC
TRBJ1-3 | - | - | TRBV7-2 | CASSLALRGPGNTIYF | TGTGCCAGCAGCTTAGCGTTACGGGGTCCTGGAAACACCATATATTTT
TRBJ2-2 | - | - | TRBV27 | CATAIRAGQANTGELFF | TGTGCCACGGCAATCCGAGCTGGGCAAGCGAACACCGGGGAGCTGTTTTTT
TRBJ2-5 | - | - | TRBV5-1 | CASSLVMETQYF | TGCGCCAGCAGCTTGGTTATGGAGACCCAGTACTTC
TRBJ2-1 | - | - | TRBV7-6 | CASSLVGGDEQFF | TGTGCCAGCAGCTTAGTAGGGGGAGATGAGCAGTTCTTC
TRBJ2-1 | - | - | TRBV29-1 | CSVERQAYNEQFF | TGCAGCGTTGAACGACAGGCGTACAATGAGCAGTTCTTC
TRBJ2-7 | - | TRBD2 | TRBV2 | CASSEPGGFYEQYF | TGTGCCAGCAGTGAACCGGGAGGGTTCTACGAGCAGTACTTC
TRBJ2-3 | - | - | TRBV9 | CASSDPSGADTQYF | TGTGCCAGCAGCGACCCCTCCGGGGCAGATACGCAGTATTTT
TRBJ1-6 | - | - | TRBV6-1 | CASSEQGHSPLHF | TGTGCCAGCAGTGAACAGGGGCATTCACCCCTCCACTTT
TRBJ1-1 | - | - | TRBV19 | CASGGPRDTPTGAFF | TGTGCCAGTGGCGGGCCCCGGGACACCCCAACGGGAGCTTTCTTT
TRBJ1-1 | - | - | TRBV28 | CASRPPTVNTEAFF | TGTGCCAGCAGGCCGCCGACAGTGAACACTGAAGCTTTCTTT
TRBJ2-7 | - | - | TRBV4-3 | CASSQEQSMAHEQYF | TGCGCCAGCAGCCAAGAACAGTCTATGGCCCACGAGCAGTACTTC
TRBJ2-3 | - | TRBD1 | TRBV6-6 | CASASPGQGTDTQYF | TGTGCCAGCGCCTCGCCGGGACAGGGCACAGATACGCAGTATTTT
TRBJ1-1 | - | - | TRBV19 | CASSKRSILNTEAFF | TGTGCCAGTAGCAAGCGGAGCATCCTGAACACTGAAGCTTTCTTT
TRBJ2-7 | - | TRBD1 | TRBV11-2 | CASSLGYGTGDLEQYF | TGTGCCAGCAGCTTAGGATATGGGACAGGGGATCTTGAGCAGTACTTC
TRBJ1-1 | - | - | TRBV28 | CASYPRANTEAFF | TGTGCCAGCTACCCAAGAGCGAACACTGAAGCTTTCTTT
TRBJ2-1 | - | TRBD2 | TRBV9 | CASSVTSGRGNEQFF | TGTGCCAGCAGCGTAACTAGCGGGAGAGGTAATGAGCAGTTCTTC
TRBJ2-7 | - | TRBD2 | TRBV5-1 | CASSLDFDPSGIYEQYF | TGCGCCAGCAGCTTGGATTTCGATCCTAGCGGGATCTACGAGCAGTACTTC
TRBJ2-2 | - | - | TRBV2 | CASRLTGELFF | TGTGCCAGCCGACTCACCGGGGAGCTGTTTTTT
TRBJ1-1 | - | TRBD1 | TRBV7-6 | CASAPEGGNTEAFF | TGTGCCAGCGCCCCGGAAGGGGGCAACACTGAAGCTTTCTTT
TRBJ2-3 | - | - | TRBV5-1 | CASSLGLFVDTQYF | TGCGCCAGCAGTCTCGGACTGTTCGTTGATACGCAGTATTTT
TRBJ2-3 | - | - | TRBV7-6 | CASSLDPTRIALDTQYF | TGTGCCAGCAGCTTAGACCCCACTAGAATTGCCCTAGATACGCAGTATTTT
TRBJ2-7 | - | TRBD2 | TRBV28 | CASSLHLAGGAYEQYF | TGTGCCAGCAGTCTGCACCTAGCGGGAGGGGCCTACGAGCAGTACTTC
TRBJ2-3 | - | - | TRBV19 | CASSSRDTDTQYF | TGTGCCAGTAGTTCCCGGGATACAGATACGCAGTATTTT
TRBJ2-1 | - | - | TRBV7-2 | CASSPGYNEQFF | TGTGCCAGCAGCCCGGGGTACAATGAGCAGTTCTTC
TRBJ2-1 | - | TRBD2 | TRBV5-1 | CASSPGTSDDNEQFF | TGCGCCAGCAGTCCCGGGACTAGCGACGACAATGAGCAGTTCTTC
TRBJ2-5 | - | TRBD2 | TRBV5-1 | CASSLGLAGEGTQYF | TGCGCCAGCAGCTTGGGGCTAGCGGGAGAAGGGACCCAGTACTTC
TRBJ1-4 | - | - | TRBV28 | CASSLISGGGGEKLFF | TGTGCCAGCAGTTTAATTAGCGGGGGGGGAGGTGAAAAACTGTTTTTT
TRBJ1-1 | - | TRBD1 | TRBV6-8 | CASSYRRDRTNLMNTEAFF | TGTGCCAGCAGTTACCGTAGGGACAGGACGAATCTTATGAACACTGAAGCTTTCTTT
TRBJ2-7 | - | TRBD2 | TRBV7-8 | CASSLKFYGFIAGGLYEQYF | TGTGCCAGCAGCTTAAAGTTCTATGGGTTCATAGCGGGAGGCCTATACGAGCAGTACTTC
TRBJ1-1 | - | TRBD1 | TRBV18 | CASSRGTGGDATEAFF | TGTGCCAGCTCACGGGGGACAGGGGGTGATGCCACTGAAGCTTTCTTT
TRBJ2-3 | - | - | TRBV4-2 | CASSRGDTQYF | TGTGCCAGCAGCAGAGGAGATACGCAGTATTTT
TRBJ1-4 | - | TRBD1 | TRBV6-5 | CASSGDRAGTGWLFF | TGTGCCAGCAGTGGGGACAGGGCCGGGACCGGGTGGCTGTTTTTT
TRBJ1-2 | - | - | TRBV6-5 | CASSYRREGYGYTF | TGTGCCAGCAGTTATAGGAGGGAAGGATATGGCTACACCTTC